These 25 T cell receptor beta chains share one sample of origin, sequenced in a study of T-cell reconstitution after alpha-beta-depleted transplantation in children. Molecular barcoding with unique molecular identifiers was used for the TCRbeta library. TCRdb fed the PCR reads into MiXCR, producing one record per CDR3 protein. The top ten hold more than 25% of the sample, which has about 980,000 distinct CDR3 sequences, around 30% seen once. Sequenced material: PBMCs, mostly from graft donor cells, taken 360 days after TCRalphabeta/CD19-depleted stem cell transplant. The receptors derive from a boy in the first two years of life who had a stem cell transplant for SCID, so the T cells may come from the graft donor.

The chain has TRBV11-2 and TRBJ2-5, with 10 bases identical to TRBD1. The CDR3 contains 16 residues. The junction had 9 bases not matched to a gene; V was cut back by 4 bases and J by 4 bases. Per germline, CDR1 SGHAT and CDR2 FQNNGV. Here the CDR3 reads CASSSTGTGAGETQYF. CDR3 DNA sequence: TGTGCCAGCAGCTCGACGGGGACAGGGGCTGGAGAGACCCAGTACTTC.

This clonotype was observed a handful of times. This rearrangement joins TRBV5-6 to TRBJ1-2; no firm D call. Germline values: CDR1 SGHDT, CDR2 YYEEEE. The CDR3 is 13 amino acids. The V end was cut by 2 bases, the J end by 10 bases, with 15 bases between. The CDR3 here is CASSFVETRDYTF. Written as DNA, the CDR3 is TGTGCCAGCAGCTTCGTGGAAACACGGGACTACACCTTC.

This clonotype has a handful of counts. The rearrangement uses TRBV9 and TRBJ2-3; no firm D call. There are 14 residues in the CDR3. Germline loops: CDR1 SGDLS, CDR2 YYNGEE. V was clipped by 9 bases and J by 1 base, with 15 bases between them. The DNA for the CDR3 is TGTGCCAACTTTCTACGTAACTGCACAGATACGCAGTATTTT. It is translated as CANFLRNCTDTQYF.

This clonotype was observed at least ten times. A read error may produce the germline difference seen at one junction end. The rearrangement joins TRBV5-1 to TRBJ2-2, with D possibly matching TRBD1 (5 bases). The length of the CDR3 is 13 residues. Germline V CDR1 and CDR2: SGHRS, YFSETQ. For the CDR3, the DNA is TGTGCCAGCAGCTTAGGACAACCCGGGGAGCTGTTTTTT. Protein product: CASSLGQPGELFF.

V usage is TRBV15 and J usage is TRBJ2-7, with D unresolved. The V and J ends lost 0 bases and 6 bases respectively, with 18 bases between them. The CDR3 extends over 16 amino acids. In germline, CDR1 is LNHNV, CDR2 YYDKDF (reference sequence). DNA of the CDR3: TGTGCCACCAGCAGAGATCGGTACGGCCCCGGCGGCGAGCAGTACTTC. Protein product: CATSRDRYGPGGEQYF.

This clonotype occurred a few times. V usage is TRBV5-5 and J usage is TRBJ2-3; D not resolved. CDR1 is SGHKS and CDR2 is YYEKEE in the germline V gene (reference sequence). V shed 4 bases and J shed 3 bases, with 18 bases lying between them. The CDR3 extends over 16 amino acids. CDR3 sequence reads: CASSQEWVSGTDTQYF. The CDR3 coding sequence is TGTGCCAGCAGCCAGGAGTGGGTATCCGGGACAGATACGCAGTATTTT.

The chain has TRBV6-1 and TRBJ2-1; 7 bases agree with TRBD2. The germline CDR1 and CDR2 sequences are MNHNS and SASEGT. The CDR3 is 18 residues long. V gave up 0 bases and J gave up 0 bases; unmatched junction bases: 8. CDR3 loop: CASSEATTGGSSYNEQFF. The CDR3 nucleotides are TGTGCCAGCAGTGAAGCGACCACGGGGGGTAGCTCCTACAATGAGCAGTTCTTC.

The chain employs TRBV2 and TRBJ2-3, with a possible D match to TRBD1 (5 bases). Germline CDR1 and CDR2: SNHLY and FYNNEI. V lost 10 bases, J lost 2 bases, and 22 bases lay in between. There are 16 residues in the CDR3. The CDR3 is CATLRQIILPTDTQYF. In DNA, the CDR3 is TGTGCCACCCTAAGACAGATCATTTTACCCACAGATACGCAGTATTTT.

The J gene is TRBJ2-7, the V gene TRBV25-1, with D possibly matching TRBD1 (5 bases). V was cut by 4 bases and J by 3 bases, with 13 bases left in between. Germline lookup yields CDR1 MGHDK and CDR2 SYGVNS. The CDR3 length is 14 residues. DNA of the CDR3: TGTGCCAGCAGTGGTACCAGGGAATACTACGAGCAGTACTTC. Protein product: CASSGTREYYEQYF.

This clonotype was seen a handful of times. The DNA for the CDR3 is TGCGCCAGCAGATTAGGGAGGGCGAACACTGAAGCTTTCTTT. Protein product: CASRLGRANTEAFF. This chain links TRBV5-1 with TRBJ1-1; D is ambiguous. There are 14 residues in the CDR3. The V end was cut by 5 bases, the J end by 1 base, with 12 bases between. From germline, CDR1 is SGHRS and CDR2 YFSETQ.

The chain carries TRBV20-1 and TRBJ2-2, with 9 bases identical to TRBD1. The CDR3 has 16 residues. Germline CDR1 reads DFQATT; CDR2 reads SNEGSKA (reference sequence). Unmatched junction bases numbered 8, after V lost 0 bases and J lost 6 bases. In DNA, the CDR3 is TGCAGTGCTAGAGAGGCGGGGACAGGGCCCTCCGGGGAGCTGTTTTTT. The encoded protein is CSAREAGTGPSGELFF.

There are a few counts of this clonotype. The V gene is TRBV10-2, the J gene TRBJ1-1, with D uncertain. Germline lookup yields CDR1 WSHSY and CDR2 SAAADI. The CDR3 covers 15 residues. Trimming took off 0 bases at V and 1 base at J, with 9 bases between the two ends. The CDR3 region has the DNA TGCGCCAGCAGTGAGTCGCGCTTTCGGAACACTGAAGCTTTCTTT. Protein sequence: CASSESRFRNTEAFF.

This chain connects TRBV6-2 or TRBV6-3 to TRBJ2-7; D perhaps matches TRBD2 (5 bases). Germline loops: CDR1 MNHEY, CDR2 SVGEGT. This CDR3 is 15 amino acids long. V lost 5 bases to trimming and J lost 1 base, with 15 bases between them. The CDR3 sequence: CASSPDRDLSYEQYF. CDR3 in DNA: TGTGCCAGCAGTCCCGACCGGGATTTATCCTACGAGCAGTACTTC.

This chain connects TRBV5-1 to TRBJ2-3; TRBD1 or TRBD2 may be the D gene (5 bases each). V lost 4 bases and J lost 5, with 26 bases in between. Germline V gives CDR1 SGHRS, CDR2 YFSETQ. This CDR3 has 18 amino acids. CDR3 region: CASSPGNQGRALGDTQYF. CDR3 bases: TGCGCCAGCAGCCCCGGGAACCAGGGAAGAGCCCTCGGAGATACGCAGTATTTT.

The chain is built from TRBV20-1 and TRBJ2-1; the D gene is possibly TRBD2 (5 bases). Trimming cost V 0 bases and J 6 bases, with 12 bases left between them. The CDR3 consists of 14 residues. CDR1 is DFQATT, CDR2 SNEGSKA, per germline (reference sequence). For the CDR3, the DNA is TGCAGTGCTAGAGACGGACTCTCTACCAATGAGCAGTTCTTC. It translates to CSARDGLSTNEQFF.

This clonotype was observed a handful of times. The chain combines TRBV29-1 with TRBJ2-1; D may be TRBD1 (6 bases). Germline V gene data show CDR1 as SQVTM and CDR2 as ANQGSEA. V gave up 1 base and J gave up 0 bases, with 13 bases separating them. The CDR3 has 16 residues. The CDR3 reads CSVEAIQGNSYNEQFF. The CDR3 DNA reads TGCAGCGTTGAAGCGATCCAGGGGAACTCCTACAATGAGCAGTTCTTC.

V is TRBV2 and J is TRBJ2-5; D is perhaps TRBD1 or TRBD2 (5 bases each). Germline V CDR1 and CDR2: SNHLY, FYNNEI. V lost 2 bases, J lost 4 bases, and 8 bases lay in between. This CDR3 has 13 amino acids. CDR3 sequence (DNA): TGTGCCAGCAGTGAACCGGGGCGAGAGACCCAGTACTTC. As protein: CASSEPGRETQYF.

This clonotype was counted only a few times. The chain carries TRBV11-2 and TRBJ1-3, with D hard to call. Germline V gene data show CDR1 as SGHAT and CDR2 as FQNNGV. The CDR3 loop spans 16 amino acids. The ends were cut back, 3 bases at V and 0 bases at J, with 12 bases in the middle. The chain's CDR3 is CASSFVSGVSGNTIYF. CDR3 in DNA: TGTGCCAGCAGCTTTGTCTCTGGGGTCTCTGGAAACACCATATATTTT.

This chain uses TRBV11-1 with TRBJ2-3; 10 bases are a match to TRBD2. The germline CDR1 and CDR2 sequences are SGHAT and FQDESV (reference sequence). This CDR3 is built from 16 residues. V was clipped by 5 bases and J by 2 bases; unmatched bases: 7. CDR3 coding DNA: TGTGCCAGCAGCCTGGGGACTAGCGCCTACACAGATACGCAGTATTTT. Translation: CASSLGTSAYTDTQYF.

CDR3 residues: CASSLEMGEKLFF. The CDR3 DNA follows: TGTGCCAGCAGCTTAGAAATGGGGGAAAAACTGTTTTTT. The chain carries TRBV11-2 and TRBJ1-4; D call uncertain. Trimming pared 0 bases from V and 8 bases from J, leaving 7 bases between. The germline V gene has CDR1 SGHAT and CDR2 FQNNGV. The CDR3 length is 13 residues.

This rearrangement joins TRBV6-2 or TRBV6-3 to TRBJ1-2, with TRBD1 identical over 11 bases. There are 16 residues in the CDR3. V dropped 2 bases and J dropped 1; count of bases not matched to a gene: 3. Germline CDR1 is MNHEY and CDR2 is SVGEGT. The CDR3 protein is CASSYRGTGGNYGYTF. CDR3 bases: TGTGCCAGCAGTTACCGCGGGACAGGGGGTAACTATGGCTACACCTTC.

This chain joins TRBV29-1 and TRBJ1-1; 7 bases agree with TRBD1. CDR3 length: 15 residues. Germline lookup yields CDR1 SQVTM and CDR2 ANQGSEA. J was trimmed by 6 bases and V by 5 bases; bases with no gene match: 15. CDR3 loop: CSVLFPTGRLAEAFF. For the CDR3, the DNA is TGCAGCGTTCTCTTTCCGACAGGGCGATTGGCTGAAGCTTTCTTT.

J is TRBJ2-4 and V is TRBV5-1; D gene ambiguous. Trimming left V 0 bases short and J 1 base short, with 11 bases between. CDR1 and CDR2 (germline): SGHRS, YFSETQ. There are 16 residues in the CDR3. CDR3 sequence reads: CASSLDVGIAKNIQYF. CDR3 coding DNA: TGCGCCAGCAGCTTGGACGTGGGCATTGCCAAAAACATTCAGTACTTC.

This chain joins TRBV20-1 and TRBJ1-1; D is perhaps TRBD1 (6 bases). Germline CDR1 and CDR2: DFQATT and SNEGSKA (reference sequence). The CDR3 runs 15 residues. Deletions cut 0 bases from V and 1 base from J, with 12 bases between. CDR3 in DNA: TGCAGTGCTAGAGATCGTGGGACAAGGAACACTGAAGCTTTCTTT. This sequence encodes CSARDRGTRNTEAFF.

The J gene is TRBJ2-3, the V gene TRBV29-1, with D uncertain. The CDR3 loop spans 10 amino acids. The germline CDR1 and CDR2 sequences are SQVTM and ANQGSEA. The ends were cut back, 4 bases at V and 11 bases at J, with 10 bases in the middle. The CDR3 region is CSVGWDGQYF. The CDR3 DNA reads as TGCAGCGTTGGTTGGGATGGGCAGTATTTT.